The rows below give T cell receptor beta chains drawn from one sample of a study of metastatic and nonmetastatic thyroid tumors. TCRdb reprocessed the PCR reads via MiXCR. Of some 33,000 clones listed, approximately 15% are singletons. Sequencing was carried out using blood. The source is a female donor with papillary thyroid cancer or a benign thyroid nodule (not recorded which). Some clones in this sample may be carry-over from other donors' samples. Each CDR3 is given with its conserved first and last residue. The order of the fields is J gene, D gene, clone size, V gene, CDR3 protein, CDR3 DNA. A D gene is named only where the DNA matches it firmly. Clone size appears in some rows only: once, few, many, or a class for an expanded clone.

J gene: TRBJ2-7
D gene: -
clone size: many
V gene: TRBV11-2
CDR3 protein: CASSQHVGGGVGEQYF
CDR3 DNA: TGTGCCAGCAGCCAGCATGTTGGGGGCGGAGTAGGGGAGCAGTACTTC

J gene: TRBJ2-2
D gene: -
clone size: many
V gene: TRBV7-8
CDR3 protein: CASSFPRGGGTGELFF
CDR3 DNA: TGTGCCAGCAGCTTCCCCCGTGGGGGAGGCACCGGGGAGCTGTTTTTT

J gene: TRBJ1-5
D gene: -
clone size: many
V gene: TRBV7-3
CDR3 protein: CASSSLYSSRSNQPQHF
CDR3 DNA: TGTGCCAGCAGCTCCCTATATAGTTCCCGTAGCAATCAGCCCCAGCATTTT

J gene: TRBJ2-2
D gene: -
clone size: many
V gene: TRBV7-2
CDR3 protein: CASSPASTNTGELFF
CDR3 DNA: TGTGCCAGCAGCCCGGCTTCTACTAACACCGGGGAGCTGTTTTTT

J gene: TRBJ1-6
D gene: TRBD1
clone size: -
V gene: TRBV28
CDR3 protein: CASSSDGQGLSPLHF
CDR3 DNA: TGTGCCAGCAGTTCAGACGGACAGGGCTTATCACCCCTCCACTTT

J gene: TRBJ2-7
D gene: -
clone size: many
V gene: TRBV7-2
CDR3 protein: CASSLVSLSSYEQYF
CDR3 DNA: TGTGCCAGCAGCTTAGTAAGCCTTAGCTCCTACGAGCAGTACTTC

J gene: TRBJ2-5
D gene: -
clone size: many
V gene: TRBV20-1
CDR3 protein: CSAQIEAQYF
CDR3 DNA: TGCAGTGCTCAAATAGAAGCCCAGTACTTC

J gene: TRBJ1-1
D gene: TRBD1
clone size: many
V gene: TRBV27
CDR3 protein: CASRQGIGTEAFF
CDR3 DNA: TGTGCCAGTCGACAGGGGATCGGCACTGAAGCTTTCTTT

J gene: TRBJ2-1
D gene: TRBD2
clone size: few
V gene: TRBV5-4
CDR3 protein: CASSFGTSVNEQFF
CDR3 DNA: TGTGCCAGCAGCTTTGGGACTAGCGTTAATGAGCAGTTCTTC

J gene: TRBJ2-1
D gene: -
clone size: many
V gene: TRBV28
CDR3 protein: CASSPRLVSYNEQFF
CDR3 DNA: TGTGCCAGCAGCCCCCGGCTAGTATCCTACAATGAGCAGTTCTTC

J gene: TRBJ1-6
D gene: -
clone size: many
V gene: TRBV5-1
CDR3 protein: CASSLAVLAQGYDSPLHF
CDR3 DNA: TGCGCCAGCAGCTTGGCCGTCCTGGCCCAGGGCTACGATTCACCCCTCCACTTT

J gene: TRBJ2-1
D gene: -
clone size: many
V gene: TRBV13
CDR3 protein: CASSFHREQFF
CDR3 DNA: TGTGCCAGCAGCTTTCATCGTGAGCAGTTCTTC

J gene: TRBJ2-2
D gene: -
clone size: few
V gene: TRBV6-2/TRBV6-3
CDR3 protein: CASSYQVAGELFF
CDR3 DNA: TGTGCCAGCAGTTACCAAGTCGCCGGGGAGCTGTTTTTT

J gene: TRBJ2-1
D gene: -
clone size: -
V gene: TRBV4-2
CDR3 protein: CASSQEWVNEQFF
CDR3 DNA: TGTGCCAGCAGCCAAGAGTGGGTCAATGAGCAGTTCTTC

J gene: TRBJ1-2
D gene: TRBD1
clone size: few
V gene: TRBV12-3/TRBV12-4
CDR3 protein: CASILLGTGGGYGYTF
CDR3 DNA: TGTGCCAGCATTTTATTGGGGACAGGGGGGGGCTATGGCTACACCTTC

J gene: TRBJ2-7
D gene: -
clone size: many
V gene: TRBV6-1
CDR3 protein: CASSPSGWSSYEQYF
CDR3 DNA: TGTGCCAGCAGCCCCAGCGGGTGGAGCTCCTACGAGCAGTACTTC

J gene: TRBJ2-1
D gene: TRBD2
clone size: medium-sized
V gene: TRBV6-1
CDR3 protein: CASSGGLAGGSYNEQFF
CDR3 DNA: TGTGCCAGCAGTGGTGGACTAGCGGGGGGCTCCTACAATGAGCAGTTCTTC

J gene: TRBJ1-2
D gene: -
clone size: -
V gene: TRBV20-1
CDR3 protein: CSARRQEARYVYTF
CDR3 DNA: TGCAGTGCTAGGAGGCAGGAGGCGCGCTATGTCTACACCTTC

J gene: TRBJ1-6
D gene: -
clone size: -
V gene: TRBV20-1
CDR3 protein: CSAQTGPNSPLHF
CDR3 DNA: TGCAGTGCCCAGACAGGACCCAATTCACCCCTCCACTTC

J gene: TRBJ2-7
D gene: -
clone size: many
V gene: TRBV4-3
CDR3 protein: CASSPTRSPIYEQYF
CDR3 DNA: TGCGCCAGCAGCCCCACCCGGTCCCCCATTTACGAGCAGTACTTC

J gene: TRBJ2-5
D gene: TRBD2
clone size: many
V gene: TRBV6-4
CDR3 protein: CASTCSRGGEETQYF
CDR3 DNA: TGTGCCAGCACCTGCTCCCGCGGGGGTGAAGAGACCCAGTACTTC

J gene: TRBJ1-4
D gene: -
clone size: many
V gene: TRBV5-6
CDR3 protein: CASSLVGGGEKLFF
CDR3 DNA: TGTGCCAGCAGCTTGGTCGGGGGCGGTGAAAAACTGTTTTTT

J gene: TRBJ2-3
D gene: TRBD1
clone size: few
V gene: TRBV19
CDR3 protein: CASSIGQVGATQYF
CDR3 DNA: TGTGCCAGTAGTATTGGACAGGTGGGAGCCACGCAGTATTTT

J gene: TRBJ2-5
D gene: TRBD1
clone size: many
V gene: TRBV4-2
CDR3 protein: CASSQGTGGAETQYF
CDR3 DNA: TGTGCCAGCAGCCAAGGGACAGGGGGGGCGGAGACCCAGTACTTC

J gene: TRBJ2-6
D gene: TRBD1
clone size: few
V gene: TRBV6-4
CDR3 protein: CASIAGTGGSGSNVLTF
CDR3 DNA: TGTGCCAGCATCGCCGGGACAGGAGGTTCTGGGTCCAACGTCCTGACTTTC

J gene: TRBJ1-1
D gene: -
clone size: many
V gene: TRBV7-9
CDR3 protein: CASGGWEELNTEAFF
CDR3 DNA: TGTGCCAGCGGGGGATGGGAGGAGTTGAACACTGAAGCTTTCTTT

J gene: TRBJ1-1
D gene: -
clone size: many
V gene: TRBV28
CDR3 protein: CASSLQNTEAFF
CDR3 DNA: TGTGCCAGCAGTTTACAGAACACTGAAGCTTTCTTT

J gene: TRBJ2-7
D gene: TRBD1
clone size: many
V gene: TRBV7-9
CDR3 protein: CASSLQGAYEQYF
CDR3 DNA: TGTGCCAGCAGTCTACAGGGGGCTTACGAGCAGTACTTC

J gene: TRBJ2-3
D gene: -
clone size: many
V gene: TRBV6-1
CDR3 protein: CASSEGVLAIAQYF
CDR3 DNA: TGTGCCAGCAGTGAAGGGGTGCTAGCGATTGCGCAGTATTTT

J gene: TRBJ1-5
D gene: -
clone size: many
V gene: TRBV6-1
CDR3 protein: CASSELFRAGWGPQHF
CDR3 DNA: TGTGCCAGCAGTGAATTGTTTCGGGCAGGTTGGGGGCCCCAGCATTTT

J gene: TRBJ2-7
D gene: -
clone size: many
V gene: TRBV18
CDR3 protein: CASSPRSTGEGLGSYEQYF
CDR3 DNA: TGTGCCAGCTCACCAAGGTCGACGGGAGAGGGGTTAGGCTCCTACGAGCAGTACTTC

J gene: TRBJ1-2
D gene: TRBD1
clone size: -
V gene: TRBV7-6
CDR3 protein: CASSLGGRDRGADGYTF
CDR3 DNA: TGTGCCAGCAGCTTAGGAGGAAGGGACAGGGGCGCGGACGGCTACACCTTC

J gene: TRBJ2-7
D gene: TRBD2
clone size: many
V gene: TRBV20-1
CDR3 protein: CSAINPAGEGEQYF
CDR3 DNA: TGCAGTGCTATCAACCCAGCGGGAGAAGGCGAGCAGTACTTC

J gene: TRBJ2-3
D gene: TRBD2
clone size: once
V gene: TRBV11-2
CDR3 protein: CACSFVGGRTDTQYF
CDR3 DNA: TGTGCCTGCAGCTTCGTGGGGGGGAGGACAGATACGCAGTATTTT

J gene: TRBJ1-5
D gene: -
clone size: -
V gene: TRBV5-5
CDR3 protein: CASSKGTQGNQPQHF
CDR3 DNA: TGTGCCAGCAGCAAGGGGACCCAAGGCAATCAGCCCCAGCATTTT

J gene: TRBJ2-1
D gene: TRBD2
clone size: many
V gene: TRBV20-1
CDR3 protein: CSARDVPTSGGISSYNEQFF
CDR3 DNA: TGCAGTGCTAGAGACGTCCCGACTAGCGGGGGTATTAGCTCCTACAATGAGCAGTTCTTC

J gene: TRBJ2-1
D gene: TRBD1
clone size: -
V gene: TRBV20-1
CDR3 protein: CSARDGDRGGNEQFF
CDR3 DNA: TGCAGTGCTAGAGATGGTGACAGGGGAGGCAATGAGCAGTTCTTC

J gene: TRBJ2-1
D gene: -
clone size: many
V gene: TRBV18
CDR3 protein: CASSPTRSHNEQFF
CDR3 DNA: TGTGCCAGCTCACCAACCAGATCCCACAATGAGCAGTTCTTC

J gene: TRBJ1-2
D gene: TRBD1
clone size: -
V gene: TRBV6-1
CDR3 protein: CASSEAEGARGYTF
CDR3 DNA: TGTGCCAGCAGTGAAGCAGAGGGGGCGCGTGGCTACACCTTC

J gene: TRBJ1-1
D gene: -
clone size: many
V gene: TRBV7-2
CDR3 protein: CASSSFLEAFF
CDR3 DNA: TGTGCCAGCAGCAGTTTTTTAGAAGCTTTCTTT

J gene: TRBJ2-6
D gene: -
clone size: many
V gene: TRBV12-3/TRBV12-4
CDR3 protein: CASSIISGANVLTF
CDR3 DNA: TGTGCCAGCAGTATCATCTCTGGGGCCAACGTCCTGACTTTC

J gene: TRBJ1-6
D gene: -
clone size: medium-sized
V gene: TRBV6-5
CDR3 protein: CASSYFQFSPLHF
CDR3 DNA: TGTGCCAGCAGTTACTTCCAGTTCTCACCCCTCCACTTT

J gene: TRBJ1-4
D gene: TRBD1
clone size: many
V gene: TRBV5-5
CDR3 protein: CASSLGQVGEKLFF
CDR3 DNA: TGTGCCAGCAGCTTAGGACAGGTGGGCGAAAAACTGTTTTTT

J gene: TRBJ2-3
D gene: TRBD2
clone size: many
V gene: TRBV28
CDR3 protein: CASRTPGLAGGGTDTQYF
CDR3 DNA: TGTGCCAGCAGAACTCCGGGACTAGCGGGAGGCGGTACAGATACGCAGTATTTT

J gene: TRBJ1-2
D gene: TRBD1
clone size: many
V gene: TRBV4-1
CDR3 protein: CASSQGLTGGYGYTF
CDR3 DNA: TGCGCCAGCAGCCAAGGCCTGACAGGGGGCTATGGCTACACCTTC

J gene: TRBJ2-7
D gene: TRBD1
clone size: many
V gene: TRBV7-9
CDR3 protein: CASSWKLGQESYEQYF
CDR3 DNA: TGTGCCAGCAGCTGGAAATTGGGACAGGAGTCCTACGAGCAGTACTTC

J gene: TRBJ1-5
D gene: -
clone size: many
V gene: TRBV4-3
CDR3 protein: CASSQDPTGYQPQHF
CDR3 DNA: TGCGCCAGCAGCCAAGACCCCACAGGGTATCAGCCCCAGCATTTT

J gene: TRBJ2-5
D gene: TRBD1
clone size: many
V gene: TRBV7-2
CDR3 protein: CASSLAGQQETQYF
CDR3 DNA: TGTGCCAGCAGCTTAGCGGGACAGCAAGAGACCCAGTACTTC

J gene: TRBJ1-2
D gene: -
clone size: many
V gene: TRBV30
CDR3 protein: CAWSVGVDYGYTF
CDR3 DNA: TGTGCCTGGAGTGTAGGGGTGGACTATGGCTACACCTTC

J gene: TRBJ2-2
D gene: TRBD2
clone size: -
V gene: TRBV27
CDR3 protein: CASSLFRSQLAWGLTGELFF
CDR3 DNA: TGTGCCAGCAGTTTATTCCGGTCTCAACTAGCGTGGGGACTCACCGGGGAGCTGTTTTTT

J gene: TRBJ2-7
D gene: TRBD1
clone size: -
V gene: TRBV11-2
CDR3 protein: CASRQGASYEQYF
CDR3 DNA: TGTGCCAGCAGACAGGGGGCCTCCTACGAGCAGTACTTC

J gene: TRBJ2-3
D gene: TRBD2
clone size: -
V gene: TRBV6-1
CDR3 protein: CASSEARTSGGADTQYF
CDR3 DNA: TGTGCCAGCAGTGAAGCGAGGACTAGCGGGGGGGCAGATACGCAGTATTTT

J gene: TRBJ2-1
D gene: TRBD2
clone size: many
V gene: TRBV20-1
CDR3 protein: CSARSGVDEQFF
CDR3 DNA: TGCAGTGCTAGAAGCGGGGTCGATGAGCAGTTCTTC

J gene: TRBJ2-5
D gene: -
clone size: many
V gene: TRBV11-2
CDR3 protein: CASTLQGTQYF
CDR3 DNA: TGTGCCAGCACCTTGCAGGGGACCCAGTACTTC

J gene: TRBJ1-1
D gene: -
clone size: many
V gene: TRBV5-6
CDR3 protein: CASRRTDNTEAFF
CDR3 DNA: TGTGCCAGCAGAAGGACAGATAACACTGAAGCTTTCTTT

J gene: TRBJ2-7
D gene: TRBD2
clone size: -
V gene: TRBV6-2/TRBV6-3
CDR3 protein: CASSLTSGSYEQYF
CDR3 DNA: TGTGCCAGCAGTCTTACTAGCGGCTCCTACGAGCAGTACTTC

J gene: TRBJ2-1
D gene: TRBD1
clone size: many
V gene: TRBV9
CDR3 protein: CASSARGQGAFEQFF
CDR3 DNA: TGTGCCAGCAGCGCGAGGGGACAGGGGGCCTTTGAGCAGTTCTTC